What follows are 10 T cell receptor beta chains derived from one specimen sequenced in a study of T cell responses to AZD1222 COVID-19 vaccine. Sequencing was performed with immunoSEQ multiplex PCR; in TCRdb, only in-frame clones are kept and a portion is missing. The data hold 150,000 to 200,000 clones, with roughly nine tenths observed a single time. Material: peripheral blood, obtained on day 0 of AZD1222 vaccination. The receptor set was obtained from an adult in good health.

This chain connects TRBV7-2 to TRBJ2-7, with 10 bases identical to TRBD2. This CDR3 region has 18 residues. The V gene end was trimmed by 5 bases and the J gene end by 2 bases; junction bases not matched to a gene: 15. CDR1 and CDR2 from the germline V gene are SGHTA and FQGNSA. As DNA, the CDR3 is TGTGCCAGCAGCCCCCGTTTGGGGGCTAGCGGGAGACCCTACGAGCAGTACTTC. Translated: CASSPRLGASGRPYEQYF.

The chain joins TRBV5-1 to TRBJ2-5, with D possibly TRBD1 on 5 matching bases. CDR1 and CDR2 from the germline V gene are SGHRS and YFSETQ. The CDR3 extends over 14 amino acids. V gave up 0 bases and J gave up 5 bases, with 11 bases separating them. CDR3 residues: CASSLDQGRETQYF. Written as DNA, the CDR3 is TGCGCCAGCAGCTTGGACCAGGGCCGGGAGACCCAGTACTTC.

The chain carries TRBV6-5 and TRBJ1-3; the D gene is possibly TRBD1 (5 bases). The CDR3 is made up of 15 amino acids. Germline V lookup: CDR1 MNHEY, CDR2 SVGAGI. V was shortened by 2 bases and J by 6 bases, with 14 bases between the two germline ends. CDR3 nucleotide sequence: TGTGCCAGCAGTTACGAGGGGACTCCTCAAAACACCATATATTTT. It encodes CASSYEGTPQNTIYF.

The rearrangement joins TRBV28 to TRBJ2-7, with D unresolved. V lost 3 bases, J lost 2 bases, and 11 bases lay in between. The length of the CDR3 is 14 residues. Germline values: CDR1 MDHEN, CDR2 SYDVKM. CDR3 amino acids: CASSLDQATYEQYF. Written as DNA, the CDR3 is TGTGCCAGCAGTTTGGATCAGGCTACCTACGAGCAGTACTTC.

The rearrangement joins TRBV12-5 to TRBJ2-2, with 8 bases aligning to TRBD2. V was clipped by 0 bases and J by 5 bases; unmatched bases: 11. This CDR3 region has 18 residues. Germline assignment: CDR1 LGHNT and CDR2 FRNRAP. The CDR3 loop is CASGLVLSGRRGTGELFF. The CDR3, as DNA: TGTGCTAGTGGTTTGGTACTCAGCGGGAGAAGGGGAACCGGGGAGCTGTTTTTT.

The chain combines TRBV28 with TRBJ1-2; a weak D match, TRBD1 (6 bases). CDR1 and CDR2 (germline): MDHEN, SYDVKM. V lost 3 bases and J lost 8, with 19 bases in between. CDR3 length: 15 amino acids. In DNA, the CDR3 is TGTGCCAGCAGTTTCCTGGACAGTTCGGCGGGGGGCTACACCTTC. Encoded protein: CASSFLDSSAGGYTF.

The rearrangement joins TRBV20-1 to TRBJ1-2; unclear D gene. Germline V gene sequence: CDR1 DFQATT, CDR2 SNEGSKA (reference sequence). The CDR3 contains 11 residues. Between the trimmed V and J ends, which lost 5 bases and 6 bases, there was a span of 10 bases. DNA for the CDR3: TGCAGTGCTTCTATAGCGAATGGCTACACCTTC. Protein product: CSASIANGYTF.

The gene calls are TRBV10-3 and TRBJ2-7; 10 positions agree with TRBD2. Germline CDR1 and CDR2: ENHRY and SYGVKD. After removal of 5 bases from V and 0 bases from J, the junction contained 1 base not matched to a gene. The CDR3 runs 14 residues. CDR3 in DNA: TGTGCCATCAGTACTAGCGGGAACTCCTACGAGCAGTACTTC. It specifies CAISTSGNSYEQYF.

This chain connects TRBV6-5 to TRBJ2-7, with D possibly being TRBD2 (6 bases). The CDR3 has 15 residues. Germline V CDR1 and CDR2: MNHEY, SVGAGI. V was trimmed by 0 bases and J by 5 bases, leaving 14 bases between them. DNA of the CDR3: TGTGCCAGCAGTTACTCCGGGAGTCGGTCCGACGAGCAGTACTTC. Protein: CASSYSGSRSDEQYF.

For the CDR3, the DNA is TGTGCCAGCAGACGGACTAGAGGTCCAGATACGCAGTATTTT. Translated, it gives CASRRTRGPDTQYF. V usage is TRBV28 and J usage is TRBJ2-3; 7 bases agree with TRBD2. CDR3 length: 14 amino acids. Germline V gene sequence: CDR1 MDHEN, CDR2 SYDVKM. Germline trimming cut 6 bases from V and 4 bases from J; bases unmatched to any gene: 7.